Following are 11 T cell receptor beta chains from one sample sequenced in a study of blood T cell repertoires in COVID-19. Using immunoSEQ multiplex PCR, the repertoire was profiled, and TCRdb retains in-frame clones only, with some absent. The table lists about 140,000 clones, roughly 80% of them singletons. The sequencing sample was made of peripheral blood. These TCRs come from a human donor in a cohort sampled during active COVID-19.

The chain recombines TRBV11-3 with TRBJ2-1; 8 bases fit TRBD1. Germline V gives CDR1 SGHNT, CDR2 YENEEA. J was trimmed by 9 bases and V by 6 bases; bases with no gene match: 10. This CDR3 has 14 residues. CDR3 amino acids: CASRPDRESGEQFF. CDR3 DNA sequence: TGTGCCAGCAGGCCGGACAGGGAATCTGGTGAGCAGTTCTTC.

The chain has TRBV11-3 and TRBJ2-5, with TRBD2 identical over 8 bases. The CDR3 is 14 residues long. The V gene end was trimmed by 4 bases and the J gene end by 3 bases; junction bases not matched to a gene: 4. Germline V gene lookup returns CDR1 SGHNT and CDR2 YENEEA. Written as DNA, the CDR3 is TGTGCCAGCAGCTCGCGGGGGGAAAAAGAGACCCAGTACTTC. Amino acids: CASSSRGEKETQYF.

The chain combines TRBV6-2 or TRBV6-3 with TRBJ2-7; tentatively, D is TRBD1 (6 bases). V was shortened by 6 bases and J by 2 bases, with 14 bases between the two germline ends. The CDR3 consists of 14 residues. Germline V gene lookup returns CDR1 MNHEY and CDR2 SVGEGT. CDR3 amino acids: CASSLRDIAYEQYF. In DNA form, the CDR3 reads TGTGCCAGCAGCCTCCGGGACATAGCCTACGAGCAGTACTTC.

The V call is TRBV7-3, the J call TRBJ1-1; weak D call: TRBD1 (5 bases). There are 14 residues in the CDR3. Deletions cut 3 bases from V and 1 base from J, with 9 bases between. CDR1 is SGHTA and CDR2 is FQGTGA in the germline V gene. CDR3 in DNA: TGTGCCAGCAGCTTTGACGGACAGAACACTGAAGCTTTCTTT. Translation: CASSFDGQNTEAFF. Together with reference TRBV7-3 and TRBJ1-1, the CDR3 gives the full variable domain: GAGVSQTPSNKVTEKGKYVELRCDPISGHTALYWYRQSLGQGPEFLIYFQGTGAADDSGLPNDRFFAVRPEGSVSTLKIQRTERGDSAVYLCASSFDGQNTEAFFGQGTRLTVV.

The CDR3 is CASSSQGMGGYTF. The CDR3 coding sequence is TGTGCCAGCAGTTCACAGGGAATGGGAGGCTACACCTTC. The chain couples TRBV27 to TRBJ1-2; TRBD1 is a possible D gene (6 bases). CDR1 is MNHEY, CDR2 SMNVEV, per germline (reference sequence). V lost 4 bases, J lost 8 bases, and 14 bases lay in between. This CDR3 is built from 13 residues.

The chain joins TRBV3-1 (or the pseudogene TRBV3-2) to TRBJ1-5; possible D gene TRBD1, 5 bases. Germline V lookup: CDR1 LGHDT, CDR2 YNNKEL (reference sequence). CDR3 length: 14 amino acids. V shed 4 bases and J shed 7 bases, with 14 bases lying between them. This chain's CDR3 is CASSPNSRGQPQHF. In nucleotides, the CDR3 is TGTGCCAGCAGCCCGAACAGTCGGGGGCAGCCCCAGCATTTT.

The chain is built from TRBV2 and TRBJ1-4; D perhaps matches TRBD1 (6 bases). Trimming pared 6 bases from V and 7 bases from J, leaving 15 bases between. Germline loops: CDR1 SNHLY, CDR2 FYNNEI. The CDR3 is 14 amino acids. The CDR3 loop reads CASRQGLASEKLFF. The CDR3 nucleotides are TGTGCCAGCAGACAGGGTTTAGCTTCTGAAAAACTGTTTTTT.

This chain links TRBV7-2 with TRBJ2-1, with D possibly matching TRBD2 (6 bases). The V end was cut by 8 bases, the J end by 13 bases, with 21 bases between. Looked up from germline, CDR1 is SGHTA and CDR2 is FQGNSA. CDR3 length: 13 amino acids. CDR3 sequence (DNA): TGTGCCAGCTCTTTGGGGGGTACTAGCACCCAGTTCTTC. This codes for CASSLGGTSTQFF. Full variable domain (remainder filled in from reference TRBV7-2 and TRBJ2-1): GAGVSQSPSNKVTEKGKDVELRCDPISGHTALYWYRQSLGQGLEFLIYFQGNSAPDKSGLPSDRFSAERTGGSVSTLTIQRTQQEDSAVYLCASSLGGTSTQFFGPGTRLTVL.

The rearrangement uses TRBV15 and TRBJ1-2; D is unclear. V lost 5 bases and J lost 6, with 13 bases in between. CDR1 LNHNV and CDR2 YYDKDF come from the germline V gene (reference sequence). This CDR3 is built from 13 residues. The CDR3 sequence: CATSGRWEDGYTF. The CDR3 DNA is TGTGCCACCAGCGGGAGGTGGGAAGATGGCTACACCTTC.

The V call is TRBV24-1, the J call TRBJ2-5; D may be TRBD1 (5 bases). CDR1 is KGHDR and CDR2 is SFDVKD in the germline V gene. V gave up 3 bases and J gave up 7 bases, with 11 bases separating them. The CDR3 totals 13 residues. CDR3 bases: TGTGCCACCAGTGATCCAGGGCGTGTGACCCAGTACTTC. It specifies CATSDPGRVTQYF.

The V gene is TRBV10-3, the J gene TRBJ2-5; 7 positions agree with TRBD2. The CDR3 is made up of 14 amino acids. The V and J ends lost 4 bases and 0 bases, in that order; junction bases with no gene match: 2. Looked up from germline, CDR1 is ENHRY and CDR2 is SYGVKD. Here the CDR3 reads CAISVGGDQETQYF. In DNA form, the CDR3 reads TGTGCCATCAGTGTTGGGGGGGACCAAGAGACCCAGTACTTC.